Listed below are T cell receptor beta chains from one sample, sequenced in a study of T cell changes during pregnancy in multiple sclerosis. Assay: immunoSEQ multiplex PCR; the TCRdb copy retains only in-frame clones and omits some. The sample includes under 90,000 clones, approximately 95% of them seen just once. The sample in question was peripheral blood, obtained in the second trimester of pregnancy. Receptors were obtained from a female donor in good health, enrolled as a control in a pregnancy study. CDR3s include the opening cysteine and the closing phenylalanine or tryptophan. The D gene is left open where the match is weak. Clone size, where shown, is once, few, many, or a class for clones that have expanded.

>TRBD1|TRBV7-2|TRBJ2-7|-
TGTGCCAGCAGCTTCGACAGGGGGGGCTCCTACGAGCAGTACTTC
CASSFDRGGSYEQYF
>TRBD1|TRBV19|TRBJ2-3|-
TGTGCCAGTAGTCCTGGACAGGGCCAAGGGGGCACAGATACGCAGTATTTT
CASSPGQGQGGTDTQYF
>TRBD2|TRBV5-1|TRBJ2-3|-
TGCGCCAGCAGCCCCAGACTAGCGGGAGGCGCAGATACGCAGTATTTT
CASSPRLAGGADTQYF
>TRBD2|TRBV2|TRBJ2-5|-
TGTGCCAGCAGCTTGATAGCGGGAGGGCCAGAGACCCAGTACTTC
CASSLIAGGPETQYF
>TRBD2|TRBV4-1|TRBJ2-3|-
TGCGCCAGCAGCCAAGAGACTAGCGGGCCCCCAGATACGCAGTATTTT
CASSQETSGPPDTQYF
>-|TRBV13|TRBJ2-2|once
TGTGCCAGCAGCTTTAGCCAACGCGACCTGTTTTTT
CASSFSQRDLFF
>TRBD1|TRBV27|TRBJ1-6|-
TGTGCCAGCAGTTTATCGCAGCCAGGGGGCAAGAATTCACCCCTCCACTTT
CASSLSQPGGKNSPLHF
>TRBD2|TRBV5-6|TRBJ2-4|-
TGTGCCAGCCAGGTGGGGAGCGGGAGGGCCGTTGCCAAAAACATTCAGTACTTC
CASQVGSGRAVAKNIQYF
>TRBD1|TRBV18|TRBJ2-7|-
TGTGCCAGCTCGGGACAGGGGGCTTACGAGCAGTACTTC
CASSGQGAYEQYF
>TRBD2|TRBV5-4|TRBJ2-2|-
TGTGCCAGCAGCTCCAGGGAGGGGCGGGTCGGCGGGGAGCTGTTTTTT
CASSSREGRVGGELFF
>-|TRBV6-5|TRBJ2-6|-
TGTGCCAGCAGAACCCAGGGCTCTGGGGCCAACGTCCTGACTTTC
CASRTQGSGANVLTF
>TRBD1|TRBV5-6|TRBJ1-5|-
TGTGCCAGCAGCTTAAGACAGGGTAGGGGTCAGCCCCAGCATTTT
CASSLRQGRGQPQHF
>-|TRBV27|TRBJ2-1|-
TGTGCCAGCAGTTTAAGGCAGGGTTTCAATGAGCAGTTCTTC
CASSLRQGFNEQFF
>-|TRBV5-1|TRBJ2-7|-
TGCGCCAGCAGCTTGGCAAGGGGAAACTACGAGCAGTACTTC
CASSLARGNYEQYF
>TRBD2|TRBV7-6|TRBJ2-1|-
TGTGCCAGCAGCACCGGACTAGCCAATGAGCAGTTCTTC
CASSTGLANEQFF
>TRBD2|TRBV28|TRBJ2-3|-
TGTGCCAGCAGGAGCGGGAAAGGAGATACGCAGTATTTT
CASRSGKGDTQYF
>-|TRBV7-9|TRBJ2-7|-
TGTGCCAGCAGCACCCCAGGCTCCTACGAGCAGTACTTC
CASSTPGSYEQYF
>TRBD1|TRBV7-2|TRBJ1-3|few
TGTGCCAGCAGCCCAAGGACAGGGGGAAACACCATATATTTT
CASSPRTGGNTIYF
>TRBD1|TRBV6-6|TRBJ2-1|once
TGTGCCAGCAGCACAACCGGACAGGGGTGGAGCAATGAGCAGTTCTTC
CASSTTGQGWSNEQFF
>TRBD1|TRBV6-1|TRBJ1-5|-
TGTGCCAGCAGTGAAATAAGGACAGGGCTATTTAGCAATCAGCCCCAGCATTTT
CASSEIRTGLFSNQPQHF
>-|TRBV7-8|TRBJ2-3|-
TGTGCCAGCAGCTTTAGTGAAGATACGCAGTATTTT
CASSFSEDTQYF
>-|TRBV5-1|TRBJ1-1|-
TGCGCCAGCAGCCCTCGCGCGAACACTGAAGCTTTCTTT
CASSPRANTEAFF
>-|TRBV18|TRBJ2-1|-
TGTGCCAGCTCAACGACAGACTACAATGAGCAGTTCTTC
CASSTTDYNEQFF
>-|TRBV7-9|TRBJ2-3|-
TGTGCCAGCAGTAACCAGGTCCCTACGCAGTATTTT
CASSNQVPTQYF
>TRBD2|TRBV4-2|TRBJ2-7|-
TGTGCCAGCAGCCAAGAGGAAGTCGCTAGCGGGATCTACGAGCAGTACTTC
CASSQEEVASGIYEQYF
>TRBD2|TRBV11-2|TRBJ2-1|-
TGTGCCAGCAGCTTAGGCCGACTAGCGGGAGGCCTTCTCAATGAGCAGTTCTTC
CASSLGRLAGGLLNEQFF
>-|TRBV9|TRBJ2-5|-
TGTGCCAGCACCCAGAGGGCAGACCCCCGGGAGACCCAGTACTTC
CASTQRADPRETQYF
>-|TRBV21-1|TRBJ2-7|-
TGTGCCAGCAGAAGACTAGCGGGAGGCCGAAAATGGACCTACGAGCAGTACTTC
CASRRLAGGRKWTYEQYF
>-|TRBV30|TRBJ2-5|-
TGTGCCTGGAGTGCTGCGGAGACCCAGTACTTC
CAWSAAETQYF
>TRBD2|TRBV5-1|TRBJ2-1|-
TGCGCCAGCAGCCGCGGTCCCTCTCTAGCGGGAAGAAATGAGCAGTTCTTC
CASSRGPSLAGRNEQFF
>-|TRBV6-1|TRBJ1-2|few
TGTGCCAGCAGTCAGAATACAAACAGCTATGGCTACACCTTC
CASSQNTNSYGYTF
>-|TRBV5-1|TRBJ1-1|-
TGCGCCAGCAGCTTGACGGGAGATATATTCGACGAAGCTTTCTTT
CASSLTGDIFDEAFF